The following is a T cell receptor (beta chain) sequence with its context. The V gene lost 3 bases and the J gene lost 5 bases, with 10 bases spanning the gap. The CDR3 spans 13 residues. From germline, CDR1 is MNHEY and CDR2 SVGEGT. This entry is derived from a study of control samples from healthy donors and cancer patients. Assay used: immunoSEQ multiplex PCR; TCRdb lists only in-frame clones, some missing. The repertoire includes under 65,000 clones, less than 95% of them detected once, and 0.91% sits in the top ten. This TCR came from a man under 40 with colorectal cancer. This sequence joins TRBV6-2 or TRBV6-3 and TRBJ1-2; D is unresolved. The sample taken for sequencing was PBMCs. CDR3 protein: CASSYSQDYGYTF. DNA of the CDR3: TGTGCCAGCAGTTATAGTCAGGATTATGGCTACACCTTC.